The clone carrying this TCR beta chain has just one count. The antigen is unknown. Repertoires were generated with immunoSEQ multiplex PCR, while TCRdb's copy carries only in-frame clones and drops some. The sample lists roughly 31,000 clones, about nine tenths occurring once. Looked up from germline, CDR1 is SGHAT and CDR2 is FQNNGV. V was clipped by 3 bases and J by 5 bases; unmatched bases: 5. This CDR3 has 14 residues. The entry originates in a study of T cells in localized non-small cell lung cancer. Study-level findings and limits: Out of the top 100 tumor clones, a median 57 were seen in adjacent lung. In the blood, greater T cell density corresponded to longer overall survival. In uninvolved adjacent lung, T cell clonality reached its highest value, exceeding tumor. Heterogeneity is still possible, as just one tumor region was sequenced.

This sequence was found in a woman aged 35 to 69 with stage I lung adenocarcinoma. The gene calls are TRBV11-2 and TRBJ2-7; 9 bases match TRBD1. The sample was peripheral blood, taken before any cancer treatment. The CDR3: CASSFRDRADEQYF. In DNA, the CDR3 is TGTGCCAGCAGCTTCCGGGACAGGGCCGACGAGCAGTACTTC.